Listed below are T cell receptor beta chains from one sample, sequenced in a study of cytomegalovirus exposure and HLA in healthy donors. The data were produced by immunoSEQ multiplex PCR, yet TCRdb's version contains in-frame clones alone and is incomplete. The repertoire holds roughly 150,000 clones, roughly 80% seen once, with 2% to 2.5% in the top ten. Sample: PBMCs. These receptors were obtained from a male donor in good health and CMV-seronegative. The CDR3 runs from the conserved cysteine through the conserved F or W. The D gene is left open where the match is weak. The listing skips clone size in some rows; elsewhere it reads once, few, many or a size class.

j_gene: TRBJ2-7; v_gene: TRBV7-2; d_gene: -; abundance: -; CDR3nt: TGTGCCAGCAGCTTAACGGGGGGCCGAACTAACTACGAGCAGTACTTC; CDR3aa: CASSLTGGRTNYEQYF
j_gene: TRBJ1-6; v_gene: TRBV27; d_gene: -; abundance: -; CDR3nt: TGTGCCAGCAGTTTATCGGGCAGGGGAACCTATAATTCACCCCTCCACTTT; CDR3aa: CASSLSGRGTYNSPLHF
j_gene: TRBJ1-2; v_gene: TRBV7-6; d_gene: -; abundance: -; CDR3nt: TGTGCCAGCAGCCCCGGACACACTAACTATGGCTACACCTTC; CDR3aa: CASSPGHTNYGYTF
j_gene: TRBJ2-2; v_gene: TRBV15; d_gene: TRBD1; abundance: -; CDR3nt: TGTGCCACCAGCGGGGACAGGGTCAGCGGGGAGCTGTTTTTT; CDR3aa: CATSGDRVSGELFF
j_gene: TRBJ2-1; v_gene: TRBV7-9; d_gene: -; abundance: -; CDR3nt: TGTGCCAGCAGGGGGGGAAGGGACAATGAGCAGTTCTTC; CDR3aa: CASRGGRDNEQFF
j_gene: TRBJ2-7; v_gene: TRBV30; d_gene: -; abundance: -; CDR3nt: TGTGCCTGGAGTGGTTGGGGGGGCGGCACTACCTACGAGCAGTACTTC; CDR3aa: CAWSGWGGGTTYEQYF
j_gene: TRBJ2-1; v_gene: TRBV5-1; d_gene: -; abundance: -; CDR3nt: TGCGCCAGCAGCTTGCTGGGGAGCAATGAGCAGTTCTTC; CDR3aa: CASSLLGSNEQFF
j_gene: TRBJ2-7; v_gene: TRBV27; d_gene: TRBD1; abundance: -; CDR3nt: TGTGCCAGCAGTCACGGACAGGGGTCAATCTACGAGCAGTACTTC; CDR3aa: CASSHGQGSIYEQYF
j_gene: TRBJ1-2; v_gene: TRBV5-1; d_gene: TRBD1; abundance: few; CDR3nt: TGCGCCAGCAGCTTGACAGGGGAGGTCGGCTATGGCTACACCTTC; CDR3aa: CASSLTGEVGYGYTF
j_gene: TRBJ1-1; v_gene: TRBV10-2; d_gene: -; abundance: -; CDR3nt: TGCGCCAGCAGCCTCTGGAACACTGAAGCTTTCTTT; CDR3aa: CASSLWNTEAFF
j_gene: TRBJ1-3; v_gene: TRBV6-5; d_gene: TRBD1; abundance: -; CDR3nt: TGTGCCAGCAGTGGACAGGGACCCACTGGAAACACCATATATTTT; CDR3aa: CASSGQGPTGNTIYF
j_gene: TRBJ1-6; v_gene: TRBV10-2; d_gene: TRBD1; abundance: -; CDR3nt: TGCGCCAGCAGAAGGGACAGAGTCTCTAATTCACCCCTCCACTTT; CDR3aa: CASRRDRVSNSPLHF
j_gene: TRBJ1-4; v_gene: TRBV9; d_gene: -; abundance: once; CDR3nt: TGTGCCAGCAGCCCCCAGACAGATGAAAAACTGTTTTTT; CDR3aa: CASSPQTDEKLFF
j_gene: TRBJ1-2; v_gene: TRBV18; d_gene: TRBD1; abundance: -; CDR3nt: TGTGCCAGCTCACCCGACAGGGCGGAAGGCTACACCTTC; CDR3aa: CASSPDRAEGYTF
j_gene: TRBJ1-5; v_gene: TRBV13; d_gene: -; abundance: -; CDR3nt: TGTGCCAGCAGCCTTGGCAGGCTAACGCCCCAGCATTTT; CDR3aa: CASSLGRLTPQHF
j_gene: TRBJ2-2; v_gene: TRBV5-1; d_gene: TRBD2; abundance: -; CDR3nt: TGCGCCAGCAGCGGGCTAGCGGGGGGAGACGCGGAGCTGTTTTTT; CDR3aa: CASSGLAGGDAELFF
j_gene: TRBJ1-5; v_gene: TRBV5-1; d_gene: -; abundance: -; CDR3nt: TGCGCCAGCAGCTTCACGGGCAATCAGCCCCAGCATTTT; CDR3aa: CASSFTGNQPQHF
j_gene: TRBJ1-6; v_gene: TRBV11-2; d_gene: -; abundance: few; CDR3nt: TGTGCCAGCAGCTCTGGAGGAAGATTCACCCTCCACTTT; CDR3aa: CASSSGGRFTLHF
j_gene: TRBJ2-7; v_gene: TRBV4-1; d_gene: -; abundance: -; CDR3nt: TGCGCCAGCAGCCAAGAGGAGACAGCATACGAGCAGTACTTC; CDR3aa: CASSQEETAYEQYF
j_gene: TRBJ2-5; v_gene: TRBV9; d_gene: TRBD1; abundance: once; CDR3nt: TGTGCCAGCAGCGTAGATCAGGGGGCACAAGAGACCCAGTACTTC; CDR3aa: CASSVDQGAQETQYF
j_gene: TRBJ2-7; v_gene: TRBV29-1; d_gene: TRBD1; abundance: -; CDR3nt: TGCAGCGTTTTTGGACAGGGGAAGGTTCCCTACGAGCAGTACTTC; CDR3aa: CSVFGQGKVPYEQYF
j_gene: TRBJ1-5; v_gene: TRBV19; d_gene: -; abundance: -; CDR3nt: TGTGCCAGTAGTCCAGGGGTCAATCAGCCCCAGCATTTT; CDR3aa: CASSPGVNQPQHF
j_gene: TRBJ1-2; v_gene: TRBV7-2; d_gene: -; abundance: -; CDR3nt: TGTGCCAGCAGCTCCTCGGGAGGGGCCCTCTATGGCTACACCTTC; CDR3aa: CASSSSGGALYGYTF
j_gene: TRBJ2-2; v_gene: TRBV4-2; d_gene: -; abundance: -; CDR3nt: TGTGCCAGCAGCCAAGATGTACTAGCCGGGGAGCTGTTTTTT; CDR3aa: CASSQDVLAGELFF
j_gene: TRBJ2-2; v_gene: TRBV18; d_gene: -; abundance: -; CDR3nt: TGTGCCAGCTCACCAACTAGACAGAACACCGGGGAGCTGTTTTTT; CDR3aa: CASSPTRQNTGELFF
j_gene: TRBJ1-6; v_gene: TRBV9; d_gene: -; abundance: -; CDR3nt: TGTGCCAGCAGCGTCATCGGTAATAATTCACCCCTCCACTTT; CDR3aa: CASSVIGNNSPLHF
j_gene: TRBJ1-3; v_gene: TRBV6-5; d_gene: -; abundance: -; CDR3nt: TGTGCCAGCAGTTACCGCTCTGGAAACACCATATATTTT; CDR3aa: CASSYRSGNTIYF
j_gene: TRBJ2-3; v_gene: TRBV5-1; d_gene: TRBD1; abundance: -; CDR3nt: TGCGCCAGCAGGGAGATCCCGGGACAGCTCACAGATACGCAGTATTTT; CDR3aa: CASREIPGQLTDTQYF
j_gene: TRBJ2-7; v_gene: TRBV27; d_gene: -; abundance: -; CDR3nt: TGTGCCAGCAGAAGCGGCCCGGGACACGAGCAGTACTTC; CDR3aa: CASRSGPGHEQYF
j_gene: TRBJ2-7; v_gene: TRBV10-3; d_gene: -; abundance: -; CDR3nt: TGTGCCATCAGCCCCTCAGGGCCCGAGCAGTACTTC; CDR3aa: CAISPSGPEQYF
j_gene: TRBJ2-1; v_gene: TRBV5-4; d_gene: TRBD1; abundance: -; CDR3nt: TGTGCCAGCAGCCCCGGACAGGCAGACAATGAGCAGTTCTTC; CDR3aa: CASSPGQADNEQFF
j_gene: TRBJ1-5; v_gene: TRBV6-5; d_gene: -; abundance: -; CDR3nt: TGTGCCAGCAGTTACTCGAGTAGGGGTTCTGGTCAGCCCCAGCATTTT; CDR3aa: CASSYSSRGSGQPQHF
j_gene: TRBJ2-3; v_gene: TRBV2; d_gene: -; abundance: -; CDR3nt: TGTGCCAGCAGTGATGACAGGACAGATACGCAGTATTTT; CDR3aa: CASSDDRTDTQYF
j_gene: TRBJ2-2; v_gene: TRBV10-3; d_gene: -; abundance: -; CDR3nt: TGTGCCATCAGTGATCGAGGGGGTCCGAACACCGGGGAGCTGTTTTTT; CDR3aa: CAISDRGGPNTGELFF
j_gene: TRBJ2-6; v_gene: TRBV2; d_gene: TRBD1; abundance: -; CDR3nt: TGTGCCAGCAATGACAGGGCTGGGGCCAACGTCCTGACTTTC; CDR3aa: CASNDRAGANVLTF
j_gene: TRBJ2-3; v_gene: TRBV6-5; d_gene: TRBD1; abundance: -; CDR3nt: TGTGCCAGCAGTCTGACAGGGGGTATGCCAGATACGCAGTATTTT; CDR3aa: CASSLTGGMPDTQYF
j_gene: TRBJ2-1; v_gene: TRBV29-1; d_gene: TRBD1; abundance: -; CDR3nt: TGCAGCGTTGCCTTAGACAGGGGAAATGAGCAGTTCTTC; CDR3aa: CSVALDRGNEQFF
j_gene: TRBJ1-2; v_gene: TRBV7-8; d_gene: TRBD1; abundance: -; CDR3nt: TGTGCCAGCAGCCTCGGGACAGGGATGAATAACTATGGCTACACCTTC; CDR3aa: CASSLGTGMNNYGYTF
j_gene: TRBJ1-1; v_gene: TRBV4-3; d_gene: -; abundance: -; CDR3nt: TGCGCCAGCAGCCAGGAACCTCGGGGGACTGAAGCTTTCTTT; CDR3aa: CASSQEPRGTEAFF
j_gene: TRBJ2-1; v_gene: TRBV19; d_gene: -; abundance: few; CDR3nt: TGTGCCAGTAGTACCCGGACTCGCTACAATGAGCAGTTCTTC; CDR3aa: CASSTRTRYNEQFF
j_gene: TRBJ1-1; v_gene: TRBV6-5; d_gene: -; abundance: -; CDR3nt: TGTGCCAGCAGTTACTCGAGGCGTCAGAGGAACACTGAAGCTTTCTTT; CDR3aa: CASSYSRRQRNTEAFF
j_gene: TRBJ1-6; v_gene: TRBV5-1; d_gene: -; abundance: -; CDR3nt: TGCGCCAGCTGCCGGGACTATTATAATTCACCCCTCCACTTT; CDR3aa: CASCRDYYNSPLHF
j_gene: TRBJ1-3; v_gene: TRBV5-1; d_gene: -; abundance: -; CDR3nt: TGCGCCAGCAGCTTGGGGAGCTCTGGAAACACCATATATTTT; CDR3aa: CASSLGSSGNTIYF
j_gene: TRBJ1-5; v_gene: TRBV19; d_gene: -; abundance: -; CDR3nt: TGTGCCAGCCAAGTCTCTTTGGGGGGTCAGCCCCAGCATTTT; CDR3aa: CASQVSLGGQPQHF
j_gene: TRBJ2-7; v_gene: TRBV29-1; d_gene: -; abundance: -; CDR3nt: TGCAGCGTCGAAGACAGGACCTACGAGCAGTACTTC; CDR3aa: CSVEDRTYEQYF
j_gene: TRBJ1-1; v_gene: TRBV10-3; d_gene: -; abundance: -; CDR3nt: TGTGCCACGCGGGAGGTGGCTGAAGCTTTCTTT; CDR3aa: CATREVAEAFF
j_gene: TRBJ2-7; v_gene: TRBV11-2; d_gene: TRBD1; abundance: -; CDR3nt: TGTGCCAGCAGCTCCTGGGGACAGGCCCTTTTCGAGCAGTACTTC; CDR3aa: CASSSWGQALFEQYF
j_gene: TRBJ2-1; v_gene: TRBV6-1; d_gene: TRBD1; abundance: -; CDR3nt: TGTGCCAGCAAAACGCGTGATTGGGACAGGGAGCAGTTCTTC; CDR3aa: CASKTRDWDREQFF
j_gene: TRBJ1-1; v_gene: TRBV5-4; d_gene: -; abundance: -; CDR3nt: TGTGCCAGCAGCTTGGAGGCAGGCCGAAACACTGAAGCTTTCTTT; CDR3aa: CASSLEAGRNTEAFF
j_gene: TRBJ1-4; v_gene: TRBV5-8; d_gene: -; abundance: -; CDR3nt: TGTGCCAGCAGCTCCCCAGATGGCAGGGGCGGTTTTACTAATGAAAAACTGTTTTTT; CDR3aa: CASSSPDGRGGFTNEKLFF
j_gene: TRBJ2-1; v_gene: TRBV5-1; d_gene: TRBD2; abundance: -; CDR3nt: TGCGCCAGCAGCTTGCGGGGGGGTGCTGGTAAGGTGAATGAGCAGTTCTTC; CDR3aa: CASSLRGGAGKVNEQFF
j_gene: TRBJ2-7; v_gene: TRBV19; d_gene: -; abundance: -; CDR3nt: TGTGCCAGTAGTATGGGCAGCTCCTACGAGCAGTACTTC; CDR3aa: CASSMGSSYEQYF
j_gene: TRBJ2-5; v_gene: TRBV7-2; d_gene: TRBD2; abundance: -; CDR3nt: TGTGCCAGCAGCTTAGGGACAGCGGGGGGGCCTCGTCGGGAGACCCAGTACTTC; CDR3aa: CASSLGTAGGPRRETQYF
j_gene: TRBJ1-1; v_gene: TRBV5-1; d_gene: TRBD1; abundance: -; CDR3nt: TGCGCCAGCAGCGGGGGACAGGGGGGCACTGAAGCTTTCTTT; CDR3aa: CASSGGQGGTEAFF
j_gene: TRBJ2-2; v_gene: TRBV18; d_gene: -; abundance: -; CDR3nt: TGTGCCAGCTCACATGGACAGTCTCAGAACACCGGGGAGCTGTTTTTT; CDR3aa: CASSHGQSQNTGELFF
j_gene: TRBJ2-4; v_gene: TRBV4-1; d_gene: TRBD1; abundance: -; CDR3nt: TGCGCCAGCAGCCAAGCCTCCGGGACAGGGGGCGCATACATTCAGTACTTC; CDR3aa: CASSQASGTGGAYIQYF
j_gene: TRBJ2-2; v_gene: TRBV5-1; d_gene: TRBD2; abundance: -; CDR3nt: TGCGCCAGCAGCTTACTAGCGGGGGAGGCCGGGGAGCTGTTTTTT; CDR3aa: CASSLLAGEAGELFF
j_gene: TRBJ2-1; v_gene: TRBV6-4; d_gene: -; abundance: -; CDR3nt: TGTGCCAGCAGTGAGGGACTCGACAATGAGCAGTTCTTC; CDR3aa: CASSEGLDNEQFF
j_gene: TRBJ2-1; v_gene: TRBV9; d_gene: -; abundance: -; CDR3nt: TGTGCCAGCAGCTCCCCCAGCGGGCTTTGGCAGTTCTTC; CDR3aa: CASSSPSGLWQFF